The source of this TCR beta chain is a study of blood T cells in healthy people across ages. Study conclusions and caveats: Older age went with lower TCR beta diversity per million T cells, in a roughly linear way.

Primed by a sample-barcoded 5' primer and a J-beta primer mix, a second PCR proceeded for 7 to 11 cycles. TCRdb processed the 5' RACE reads anew with MiXCR; each CDR3 protein has one entry. This sample yields hundreds of thousands of distinct CDR3 sequences, of which 25% to 35% are seen a single time; 3% to 4.5% belongs to the top ten. Peripheral blood from each donor was collected in a volume of 8 to 10 milliliters. Comments on this clonotype: Its antigen is currently unknown.

The V gene's germline CDR1 is GTSNPN and CDR2 SVGIG (reference sequence). The CDR3 is 10 amino acids. Between the trimmed V and J ends, which lost 5 bases and 4 bases, there was a span of 5 bases. These data also featured in a second study, about T cells of mothers and their children.

The specimen was blood. The clonotype comes from a boy between 2 and 10 years old in good health. This chain links TRBV30 with TRBJ1-2; D gene ambiguous. DNA for the CDR3: TGTGCCTGGGGTCTCTATGGCTACACCTTC. It specifies CAWGLYGYTF.